Listed here are 20 T cell receptor beta chains from one sample, sequenced in a study of CD4+ T cells in melanoma. The assay was immunoSEQ multiplex PCR, and TCRdb's table has in-frame clones only and misses some. The data show 50,000 or so clones, 89% seen once. Sequencing was carried out using peripheral blood. The origin of the receptors is a human donor with melanoma.

The chain has TRBV9 and TRBJ2-7, with D possibly being TRBD1 (5 bases). The germline V and J ends were trimmed by 0 bases and 3 bases, with 10 bases remaining between them. CDR1 SGDLS and CDR2 YYNGEE come from the germline V gene. CDR3 size: 14 residues. DNA for the CDR3: TGTGCCAGCAGCGTAGGTGGGGCCCACTACGAGCAGTACTTC. It codes for CASSVGGAHYEQYF.

The gene calls are TRBV27 and TRBJ2-3; D is unclear. The CDR3 length is 14 residues. Trimming stripped 0 bases from V and 2 bases from J, with 6 bases between. Looked up from germline, CDR1 is MNHEY and CDR2 is SMNVEV (reference sequence). The CDR3 region is CASSLSPATDTQYF. In nucleotides, the CDR3 is TGTGCCAGCAGTTTATCCCCAGCCACAGATACGCAGTATTTT.

The sample holds a few counts of this clone. The rearrangement joins TRBV29-1 to TRBJ2-1, with TRBD2 matching 7 bases. This CDR3 has 12 amino acids. With V trimmed by 2 bases and J by 8 bases, 3 bases remained unmatched. CDR1 and CDR2 (germline): SQVTM, ANQGSEA. The CDR3 coding sequence is TGCAGCGTTGAAAGGGGACTACATGAGCAGTTCTTC. Translation: CSVERGLHEQFF.

V is TRBV18 and J is TRBJ1-1; D gene uncertain. The CDR3 covers 14 residues. V gave up 3 bases and J gave up 0 bases, with 8 bases separating them. Germline V gene lookup returns CDR1 KGHSH and CDR2 LQKENI. The DNA for the CDR3 is TGTGCCAGCTCACCCCGGGGTTTGAACACTGAAGCTTTCTTT. This sequence encodes CASSPRGLNTEAFF.

CDR3: CASSTLAGGPSGELFF. Written as DNA, the CDR3 is TGCGCCAGCAGCACACTAGCGGGGGGGCCTTCCGGGGAGCTGTTTTTT. The rearrangement links TRBV5-1 to TRBJ2-2; the match to TRBD2 covers 13 bases. With V trimmed by 4 bases and J by 6 bases, 6 bases remained unmatched. This CDR3 spans 16 amino acids. Germline CDR1 SGHRS, CDR2 YFSETQ.

This sequence joins TRBV6-5 and TRBJ2-7; 11 bases map to TRBD2. The length of the CDR3 is 15 residues. With V trimmed by 4 bases and J by 1 base, 3 bases remained unmatched. The germline CDR1 and CDR2 sequences are MNHEY and SVGAGI. CDR3 bases: TGTGCCAGCAGTTGGACTAGCGGGCCATCCTACGAGCAGTACTTC. Translating gives CASSWTSGPSYEQYF.

J is TRBJ2-2 and V is TRBV6-6; D is undetermined. Trimming cost V 7 bases and J 2 bases, with 5 bases left between them. This CDR3 has 12 amino acids. Germline V gene lookup returns CDR1 MNHNY and CDR2 SVGAGI (reference sequence). CDR3 sequence reads: CASNQNTGELFF. The CDR3, as DNA: TGTGCCAGCAATCAAAACACCGGGGAGCTGTTTTTT.

J is TRBJ2-6 and V is TRBV9; TRBD2 agrees at 10 bases. The CDR3 runs to 17 residues. The V and J ends lost 4 bases and 0 bases, in that order; junction bases with no gene match: 4. CDR1 is SGDLS, CDR2 YYNGEE, per germline. CDR3 DNA: TGTGCCAGCAGCTTTAGCGGGGGGAGCTCTGGGGCCAACGTCCTGACTTTC. Its translation: CASSFSGGSSGANVLTF.

This chain joins TRBV4-3 and TRBJ2-2, with 7 bases that match TRBD2. This CDR3 contains 20 residues. The V and J ends lost 0 bases and 6 bases, in that order; junction bases with no gene match: 19. Germline V gene lookup returns CDR1 LGHNA and CDR2 YSLEER. DNA for the CDR3: TGCGCCAGCAGCCAAGATGGGGGTCCAGCGGGGCCGTCTAGTCCCGGGGAGCTGTTTTTT. Protein product: CASSQDGGPAGPSSPGELFF.

This chain connects TRBV7-6 to TRBJ1-5; 7 bases fit TRBD1. With 0 bases clipped from V and 3 bases from J, the junction kept 5 bases outside the gene matches. Per germline, CDR1 SGHVS and CDR2 FNYEAQ. The length of the CDR3 is 16 residues. The CDR3, as DNA: TGTGCCAGCAGCTTAGCGAACAGGGGACTCAATCAGCCCCAGCATTTT. It codes for CASSLANRGLNQPQHF. Supplemented by reference TRBV7-6 and TRBJ1-5, the full variable domain reads GAGVSQSPRYKVTKRGQDVALRCDPISGHVSLYWYRQALGQGPEFLTYFNYEAQQDKSGLPNDRFSAERPEGSISTLTIQRTEQRDSAMYRCASSLANRGLNQPQHFGDGTRLSIL.

CDR3 sequence: CASSKGRGLEGRETQYF. CDR3 bases: TGTGCCAGCAGCAAGGGAAGGGGACTGGAGGGGCGGGAGACCCAGTACTTC. The chain has TRBV7-8 and TRBJ2-5; weak D call: TRBD2 (6 bases). Looked up from germline, CDR1 is SGHVS and CDR2 is FQNEAQ. Trimming took 5 bases from V and 5 from J, leaving 24 bases between them. CDR3 length: 17 amino acids.

The genes are TRBV27 and TRBJ2-7, with D possibly matching TRBD1 (5 bases). CDR3 length: 12 residues. Germline V gives CDR1 MNHEY, CDR2 SMNVEV (reference sequence). V lost 9 bases to trimming and J lost 2 bases, with 11 bases between them. This CDR3 reads CARQTEAYEQYF. DNA of the CDR3: TGTGCCAGACAGACAGAAGCCTACGAGCAGTACTTC.

V and J are TRBV7-2 and TRBJ1-2; D unresolved. Trimming cost V 1 base and J 2 bases, with 11 bases left between them. Germline V gene sequence: CDR1 SGHTA, CDR2 FQGNSA. This CDR3 is built from 15 residues. The DNA of the CDR3 is TGTGCCAGCAGCTTAGAAGGGCTGGAAAACTATGGCTACACCTTC. It yields the protein CASSLEGLENYGYTF.

Turning to this clone: The germline gene is not matched at one end of the junction; a read error may be the cause. The gene calls are TRBV7-7 and TRBJ2-1; 9 nucleotides agree with TRBD2. The CDR3 is 13 amino acids. The germline V gene encodes CDR1 SSHAT and CDR2 FNYEAQ (reference sequence). The CDR3 is CASSGGRGGEQFF. Here the CDR3 DNA reads TGTGCTAGCAGCGGGGGGCGGGGAGGTGAGCAGTTCTTC. Complete variable domain (other parts from reference TRBV7-7 and TRBJ2-1): GAGVSQSPRYKVTKRGQDVTLRCDPISSHATLYWYQQALGQGPEFLTYFNYEAQPDKSGLPSDRFSAERPEGSISTLTIQRTEQRDSAMYRCASSGGRGGEQFFGPGTRLTVL.

The rearrangement links TRBV7-9 to TRBJ1-1; D not resolved. The CDR3 consists of 14 residues. Looked up from germline, CDR1 is SEHNR and CDR2 is FQNEAQ (reference sequence). V lost 2 bases, J lost 0 bases, and 7 bases lay in between. CDR3 in amino acids: CASSLRRLNTEAFF. In DNA form, the CDR3 reads TGTGCCAGCAGCTTAAGGCGATTGAACACTGAAGCTTTCTTT.

The chain is built from TRBV11-2 and TRBJ2-1; 11 bases align to TRBD2. Germline V gene lookup returns CDR1 SGHAT and CDR2 FQNNGV. V was pared by 5 bases and J by 9 bases, with 15 bases of the junction left unmatched. This CDR3 is built from 17 residues. The CDR3 coding sequence is TGTGCCAGCAGCCTCGGGCGGACTAGCGGGTTTTGGGTTGAGCAGTTCTTC. It encodes CASSLGRTSGFWVEQFF.

J is TRBJ1-5 and V is TRBV30; no reliable D call. This CDR3 has 16 residues. The germline V gene has CDR1 GTSNPN and CDR2 SVGIG (reference sequence). V shed 2 bases and J shed 4 bases, with 18 bases lying between them. The chain's CDR3 is CAWSFPGTGLNQPQHF. CDR3 coding DNA: TGTGCCTGGAGTTTTCCCGGTACGGGCCTAAATCAGCCCCAGCATTTT.

The V gene is TRBV30, the J gene TRBJ2-1; 8 positions agree with TRBD2. The CDR3 contains 15 residues. Germline values: CDR1 GTSNPN, CDR2 SVGIG (reference sequence). V gave up 5 bases and J gave up 2 bases; unmatched junction bases: 8. CDR3 protein: CAWLLAGGPYNEQFF. CDR3 nucleotide sequence: TGTGCCTGGCTGCTCGCGGGGGGCCCCTACAATGAGCAGTTCTTC.

V usage is TRBV5-1 and J usage is TRBJ1-2; 7 bases are a match to TRBD1. The germline V gene encodes CDR1 SGHRS and CDR2 YFSETQ. V shed 4 bases, J shed 1 base, and the junction held 7 bases outside the gene matches. The CDR3 covers 15 residues. The CDR3 bases are TGCGCCAGCAGCCCCCACAGGGGCCTTAACTATGGCTACACCTTC. It encodes CASSPHRGLNYGYTF.

The genes are TRBV12-5 and TRBJ1-1; D is unclear. V was trimmed by 3 bases and J by 5 bases, leaving 7 bases between them. CDR3 length: 12 amino acids. Germline CDR1 LGHNT, CDR2 FRNRAP. CDR3: CASGFGVTEAFF. CDR3 coding DNA: TGTGCTAGTGGTTTTGGGGTTACTGAAGCTTTCTTT.